The rows below give T cell receptor beta chains drawn from one sample of a study. TCRdb reanalysed the 5' RACE reads using MiXCR and keeps one entry per CDR3 protein. The sample table includes dozens of distinct CDR3 sequences. Input material: central memory T cells from blood PBMCs. Source of these receptors: a male donor with HIV. Both conserved end residues are part of each CDR3. The D gene is left open where the match is weak. A row's size may be missing; if present it is once, few, many or a size class.

clone_size,d_call,j_call,v_call,cdr3_aa,cdr3_nt
hyperexpanded,TRBD1,TRBJ1-5,TRBV5-6,CASSLTGDQPQHF,TGTGCCAGCAGCTTGACAGGGGATCAGCCCCAGCATTTT
few,.,TRBJ1-2,TRBV10-3,CAISESTDNYGYTF,TGTGCCATCAGTGAGTCGACAGACAACTATGGCTACACCTTC
.,.,TRBJ2-3,TRBV6-1,CASSVEGQHTDTQYF,TGTGCCAGCAGTGTGGAGGGACAGCACACAGATACGCAGTATTTT
few,.,TRBJ1-5,TRBV15,CATSSDRWIDPEYSNQPQHF,TGTGCCACCAGCAGCGATCGATGGATCGACCCAGAATATAGCAATCAGCCCCAGCATTTT
few,TRBD2,TRBJ2-3,TRBV6-1,CASSAGGGAADTQYF,TGTGCCAGCAGTGCCGGCGGGGGGGCCGCAGATACGCAGTATTTT
once,.,TRBJ2-7,TRBV10-3,CAINPTRTYEQYF,TGTGCCATCAACCCGACAAGGACCTACGAGCAGTACTTC